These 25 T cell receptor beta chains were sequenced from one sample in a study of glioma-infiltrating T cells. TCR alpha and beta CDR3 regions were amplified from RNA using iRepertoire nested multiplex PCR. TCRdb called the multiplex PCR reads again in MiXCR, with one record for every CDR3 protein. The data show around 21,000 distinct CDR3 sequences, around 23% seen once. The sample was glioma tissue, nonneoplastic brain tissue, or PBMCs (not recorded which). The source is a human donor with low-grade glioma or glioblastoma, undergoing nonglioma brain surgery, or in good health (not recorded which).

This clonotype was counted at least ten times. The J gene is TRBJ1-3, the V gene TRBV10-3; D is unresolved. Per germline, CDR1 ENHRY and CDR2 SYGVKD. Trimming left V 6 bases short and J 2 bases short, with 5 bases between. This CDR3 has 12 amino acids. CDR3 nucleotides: TGTGCCATCAGCCCCCCTGGAAACACCATATATTTT. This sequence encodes CAISPPGNTIYF.

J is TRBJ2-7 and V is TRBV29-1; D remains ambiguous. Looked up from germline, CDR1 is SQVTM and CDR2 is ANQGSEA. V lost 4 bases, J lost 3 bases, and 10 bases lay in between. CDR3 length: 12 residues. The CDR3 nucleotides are TGCAGCGTTGGAGAGGCTCGCTACGAGCAGTACTTC. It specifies CSVGEARYEQYF.

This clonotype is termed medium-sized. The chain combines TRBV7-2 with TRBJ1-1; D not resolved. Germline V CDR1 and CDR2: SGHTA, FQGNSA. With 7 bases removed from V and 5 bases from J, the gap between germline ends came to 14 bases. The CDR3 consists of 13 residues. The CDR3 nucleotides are TGTGCCAGCAACACCGGCGACACTACTGAAGCTTTCTTT. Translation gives CASNTGDTTEAFF.

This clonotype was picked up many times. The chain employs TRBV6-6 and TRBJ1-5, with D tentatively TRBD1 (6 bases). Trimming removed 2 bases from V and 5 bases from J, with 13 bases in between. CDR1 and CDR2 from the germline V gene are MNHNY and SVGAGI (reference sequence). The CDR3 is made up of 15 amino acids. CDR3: CASSYTTGSDQPQHF. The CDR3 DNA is TGTGCCAGCAGTTACACTACAGGGTCTGATCAGCCCCAGCATTTT.

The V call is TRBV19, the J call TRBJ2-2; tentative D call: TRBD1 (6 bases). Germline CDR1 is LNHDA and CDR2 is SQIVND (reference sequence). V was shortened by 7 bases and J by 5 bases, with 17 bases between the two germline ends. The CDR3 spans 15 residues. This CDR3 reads CASTPRQGRTGELFF. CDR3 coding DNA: TGTGCCAGTACCCCTCGGCAGGGGCGAACCGGGGAGCTGTTTTTT.

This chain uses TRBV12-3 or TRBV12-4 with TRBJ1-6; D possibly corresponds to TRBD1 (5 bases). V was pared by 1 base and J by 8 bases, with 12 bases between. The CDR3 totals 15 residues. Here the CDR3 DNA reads TGTGCCAGCAGTTTAGGGGGGACCTGGGATTCACCCCTCCACTTT. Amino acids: CASSLGGTWDSPLHF.

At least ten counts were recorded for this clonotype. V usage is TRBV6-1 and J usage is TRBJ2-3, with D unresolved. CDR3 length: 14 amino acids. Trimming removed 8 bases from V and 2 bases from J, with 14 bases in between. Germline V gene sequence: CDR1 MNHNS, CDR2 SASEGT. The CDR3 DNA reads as TGTGCCAGCGCCGCCGGCCAACTCACAGATACGCAGTATTTT. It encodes CASAAGQLTDTQYF.

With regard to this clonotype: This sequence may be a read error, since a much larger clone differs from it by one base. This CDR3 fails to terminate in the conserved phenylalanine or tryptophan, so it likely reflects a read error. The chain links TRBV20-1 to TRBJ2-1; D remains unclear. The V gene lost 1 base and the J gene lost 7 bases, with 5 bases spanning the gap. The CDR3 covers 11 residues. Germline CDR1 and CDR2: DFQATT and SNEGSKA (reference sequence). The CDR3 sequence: CSARAQNEQFL. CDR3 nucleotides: TGCAGTGCTAGAGCCCAGAATGAGCAGTTCCTC.

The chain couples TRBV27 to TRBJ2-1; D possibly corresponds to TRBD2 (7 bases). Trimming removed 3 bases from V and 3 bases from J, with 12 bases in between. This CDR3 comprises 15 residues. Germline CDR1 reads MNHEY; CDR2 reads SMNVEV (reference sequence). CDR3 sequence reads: CASSLRGGDYNEQFF. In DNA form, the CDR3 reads TGTGCCAGCAGTTTGAGAGGGGGGGACTACAATGAGCAGTTCTTC.

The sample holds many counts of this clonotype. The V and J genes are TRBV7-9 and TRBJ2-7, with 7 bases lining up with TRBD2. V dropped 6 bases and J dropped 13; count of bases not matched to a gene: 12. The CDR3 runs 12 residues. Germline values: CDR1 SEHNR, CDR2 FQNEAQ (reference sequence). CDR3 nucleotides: TGTGCCAGCAGTTCACTACGGGACTATGCATACTTC. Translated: CASSSLRDYAYF.

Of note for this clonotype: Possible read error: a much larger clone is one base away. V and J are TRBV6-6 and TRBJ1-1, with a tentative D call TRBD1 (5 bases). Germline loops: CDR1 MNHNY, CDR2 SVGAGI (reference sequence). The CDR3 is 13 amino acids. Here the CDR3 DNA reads TGTGCCAGCAGATGGGGGGTGGCCACTGAAGCTTCCTTT. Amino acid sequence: CASRWGVATEASF.

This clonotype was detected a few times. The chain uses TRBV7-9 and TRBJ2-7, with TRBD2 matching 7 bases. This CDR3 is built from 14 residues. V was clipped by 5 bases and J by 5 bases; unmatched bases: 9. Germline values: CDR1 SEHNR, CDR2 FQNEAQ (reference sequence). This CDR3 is CASSKVVAGHEQYF. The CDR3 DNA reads TGTGCCAGCAGCAAAGTTGTAGCGGGCCACGAGCAGTACTTC.

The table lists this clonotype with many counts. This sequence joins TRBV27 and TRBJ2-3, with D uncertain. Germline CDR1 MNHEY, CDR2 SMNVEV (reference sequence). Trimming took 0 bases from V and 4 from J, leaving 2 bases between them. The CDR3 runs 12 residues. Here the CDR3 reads CASSLSSDTQYF. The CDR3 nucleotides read TGTGCCAGCAGTTTATCCTCAGATACGCAGTATTTT.

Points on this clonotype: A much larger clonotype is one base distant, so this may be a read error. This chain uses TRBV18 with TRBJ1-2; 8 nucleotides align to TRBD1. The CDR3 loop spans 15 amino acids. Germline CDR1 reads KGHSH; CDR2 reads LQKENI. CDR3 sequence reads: CAGSKLQGEGNGYTF. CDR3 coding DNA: TGTGCCGGCTCAAAACTACAGGGGGAAGGGAATGGCTACACCTTC.

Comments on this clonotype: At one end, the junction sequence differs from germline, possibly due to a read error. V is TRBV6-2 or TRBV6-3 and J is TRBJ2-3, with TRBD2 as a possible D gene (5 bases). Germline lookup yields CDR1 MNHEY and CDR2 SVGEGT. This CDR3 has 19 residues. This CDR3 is CCARDPPPQETQLTDTQYF. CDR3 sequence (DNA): TGCTGTGCCCGGGATCCGCCGCCTCAAGAGACCCAGTTAACAGATACGCAGTATTTT.

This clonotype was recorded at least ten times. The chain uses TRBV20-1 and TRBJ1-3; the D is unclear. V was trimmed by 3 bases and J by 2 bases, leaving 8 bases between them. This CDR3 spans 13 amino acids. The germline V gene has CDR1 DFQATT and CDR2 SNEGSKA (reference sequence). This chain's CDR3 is CSARGGPGNTIYF. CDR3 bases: TGCAGTGCTAGGGGAGGGCCTGGAAACACCATATATTTT.

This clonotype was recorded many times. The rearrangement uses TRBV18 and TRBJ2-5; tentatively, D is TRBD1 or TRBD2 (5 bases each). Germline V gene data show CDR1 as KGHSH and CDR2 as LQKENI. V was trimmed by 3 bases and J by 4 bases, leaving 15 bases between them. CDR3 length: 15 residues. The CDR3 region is CASSPLNGARETQYF. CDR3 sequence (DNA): TGTGCCAGCTCACCCCTGAACGGGGCCAGAGAGACCCAGTACTTC.

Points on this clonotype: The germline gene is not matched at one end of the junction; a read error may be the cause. CDR3 amino acids: CAGSYSRTVQNSPLRF. In DNA form, the CDR3 reads TGTGCCGGCAGTTACTCGAGGACAGTCCAAAATTCACCCCTCCGCTTT. The chain carries TRBV6-6 and TRBJ1-6, with D perhaps TRBD1 (6 bases). Germline V lookup: CDR1 MNHNY, CDR2 SVGAGI (reference sequence). This CDR3 has 16 amino acids.

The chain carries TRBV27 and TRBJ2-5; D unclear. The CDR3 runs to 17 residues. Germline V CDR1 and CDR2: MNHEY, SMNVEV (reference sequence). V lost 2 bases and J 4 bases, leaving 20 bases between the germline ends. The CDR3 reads CASSLPWPGPTTETQYF. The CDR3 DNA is TGTGCCAGCAGTTTACCCTGGCCGGGCCCTACCACAGAGACCCAGTACTTC.

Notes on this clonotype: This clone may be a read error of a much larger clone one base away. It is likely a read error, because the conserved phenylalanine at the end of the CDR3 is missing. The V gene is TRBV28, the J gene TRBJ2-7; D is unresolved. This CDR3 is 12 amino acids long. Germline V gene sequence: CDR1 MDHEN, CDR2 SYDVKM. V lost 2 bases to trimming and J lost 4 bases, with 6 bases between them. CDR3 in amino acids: CASSLIGYEQYL. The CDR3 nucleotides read TGTGCCAGCAGTTTAATAGGATACGAGCAGTACCTC.

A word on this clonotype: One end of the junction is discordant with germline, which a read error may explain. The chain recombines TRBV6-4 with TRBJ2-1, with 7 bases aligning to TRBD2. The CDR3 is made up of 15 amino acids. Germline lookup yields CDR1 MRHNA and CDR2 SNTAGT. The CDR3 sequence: CAISDLLAEYNEQFF. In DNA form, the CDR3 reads TGTGCCATCAGTGATTTGCTAGCGGAGTACAATGAGCAGTTCTTC.

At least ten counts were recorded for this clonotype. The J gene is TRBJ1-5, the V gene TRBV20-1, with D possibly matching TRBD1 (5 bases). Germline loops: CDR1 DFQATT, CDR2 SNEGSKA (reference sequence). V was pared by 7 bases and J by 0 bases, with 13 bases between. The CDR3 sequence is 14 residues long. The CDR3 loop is CSGSKGNSNQPQHF. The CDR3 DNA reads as TGCAGTGGGAGCAAGGGGAATAGCAATCAGCCCCAGCATTTT.

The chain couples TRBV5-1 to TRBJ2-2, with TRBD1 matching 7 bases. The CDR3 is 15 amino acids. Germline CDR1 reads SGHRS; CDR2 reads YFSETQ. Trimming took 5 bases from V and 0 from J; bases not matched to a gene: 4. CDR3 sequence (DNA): TGCGCCAGCAGGGGACAGATCACGAACACCGGGGAGCTGTTTTTT. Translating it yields CASRGQITNTGELFF.

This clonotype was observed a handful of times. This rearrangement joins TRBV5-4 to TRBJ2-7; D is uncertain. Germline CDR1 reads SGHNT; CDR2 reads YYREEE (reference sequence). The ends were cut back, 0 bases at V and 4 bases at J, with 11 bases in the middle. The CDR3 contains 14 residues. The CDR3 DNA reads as TGTGCCAGCAGCTTGGGAGTGGCAGCTTACGAGCAGTACTTC. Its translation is CASSLGVAAYEQYF.

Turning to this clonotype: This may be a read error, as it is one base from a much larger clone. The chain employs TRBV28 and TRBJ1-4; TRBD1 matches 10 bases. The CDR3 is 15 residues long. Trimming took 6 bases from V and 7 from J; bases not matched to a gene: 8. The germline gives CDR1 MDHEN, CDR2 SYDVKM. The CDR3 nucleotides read TGTGCCAGCAGCCCTGCCGGGACAGGGGCTGAAAAACTGTTTTTT. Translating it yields CASSPAGTGAEKLFF.